The clone carrying this TCR beta chain was seen only a few times. Its specificity is not known. The data were obtained in a study of identical twins. General study results and limits: Models, which agreed with sharing between unrelated individuals, nonetheless underestimated the out-of-frame TCR alpha sharing seen in monozygotic twins.

Via MiXCR, TCRdb re-called the 5' RACE reads, giving one row per CDR3 protein. The sample has roughly 500,000 distinct CDR3 sequences, under 25% seen once. The CDR3 loop spans 16 amino acids. Germline V gene data show CDR1 as DFQATT and CDR2 as SNEGSKA (reference sequence). The J segment lost 5 bases and the V segment lost 0 bases, leaving 10 bases of the junction unmatched. A further study also used this sample, focusing on T cells expressing NK-cell markers. As that report states: The share of CD8+ T cells held by dominant NKG2C+ clonotypes was roughly 1.0-8% in roughly 6 donors.

V and J are TRBV20-1 and TRBJ2-1; TRBD2 matches 7 bases. The sequence was obtained from a woman between 18 and 29 years old in good health. The sequenced sample consisted of CD4+ T cells sorted from blood. The CDR3: CSARDAGRARNNEQFF. In nucleotides, the CDR3 is TGCAGTGCTAGAGATGCGGGGAGGGCGCGAAACAATGAGCAGTTCTTC.